What follows describes a single T cell receptor beta chain. Its cognate antigen has yet to be identified. Per-base quality was not reported, and no clone a single base away is much larger than it. This specimen belongs to a study of Ad26.COV2.S vaccination and SARS-CoV-2 variants (dated by TCRdb to the early 2020s). About the study as a whole: Vaccine-arm donors came from COV1001, a multicentre, randomized, double-blind, placebo-controlled phase I-IIa trial of Ad26.COV2.S in healthy adults. Ad26.COV2.S was administered intramuscularly at a dose of 5x10^10 or 1x10^11 viral particles, either as one shot or as two shots given 56 days apart. TCRbeta repertoire sequencing was used to assess the specificity and breadth of SARS-CoV-2-reactive T cell receptors after Ad26.COV2.S vaccination. The TCR-sequenced set comprised around 30 samples: some 19 Ad26.COV2.S vaccine recipients, 5 placebo recipients and 8 SARS-CoV-2 convalescent individuals. Trial participants were randomized into five groups of five: low-dose or high-dose Ad26.COV2.S given once or twice, or placebo on both occasions. Blinding of investigators to trial group allocation was maintained during experiments and outcome assessment.

The treatment or condition label of this sample denotes: 15 to 20 received Ad26.COV2.S at low or high dose, single or two shots; about 5 received placebo; per-sample allocation not given. For vaccine and placebo recipients, repertoires were sequenced using samples collected on day 63 after the first injection. Between 29 July and 7 August 2020, Cohort 1b enrolled approximately 26 adults aged 18-55 years at one site in Boston, USA. Ad26.COV2.S consisted of a replication-incompetent adenovirus type 26 vector by which a prefusion-stabilized SARS-CoV-2 spike protein from the original Wuhan strain was expressed. The investigation overall reported the following: Higher spike-specific TCR breadth was observed in Ad26.COV2.S recipients than in placebo recipients (P = 0.0014). Non-spike TCR breadth was comparable between vaccine and placebo recipients, consistent with the vaccine containing only spike. The authors noted that total T cell responses may have been underestimated by the TCR breadth and depth analyses. The study lacked the statistical power to compare responses across vaccine doses or regimens. After vaccination, spike-specific CD8+ and CD4+ T cell responses were reported to show substantial breadth.

TCRbeta CDR3 regions were sequenced with the immunoSEQ Assay. After extraction, genomic DNA underwent amplification by bias-controlled multiplex PCR, followed by high-throughput sequencing. The original pipeline was this. To quantify the absolute abundance of each unique TCRbeta CDR3 region, sequences were collapsed and filtered. Usable DNA was measured by amplifying reference genes present in all nucleated cells, and TCRbeta template counts were normalized to that usable DNA to estimate T cell fraction. Repertoire TCRs were annotated as SARS-CoV-2-specific by exact matching of V gene, CDR3 amino acid sequence and J gene to a known reactive TCR set. The reference SARS-CoV-2 TCR set was derived from MIRA and filtered for enrichment in COVID-19-positive ImmuneCODE repertoires, a step that removed public or cross-reactive TCRs. Drawing on the MIRA antigens, annotated TCRs were analysed further at the level of specific ORF or position within ORF. Breadth was defined as the number of annotated unique rearrangements divided by the total number of unique productive rearrangements, and depth was defined as the summed frequency of the annotated unique rearrangements. Two-sided Wilcoxon rank-sum tests were applied when comparing TCR breadth between groups. TCRdb took this table from immuneACCESS and kept in-frame rearrangements with V and J called. Such tables lack part of the clones; where checked against another copy, unresolved V genes explain under half of the gap, and the rest is unexplained. Clone size and the V and J calls come from that table; the DNA yielded D and trimming. This sample gives some 340,000 clones in total; around four fifths of them show up just once. 2% to 2.5% of the sample belongs to the ten largest clones.

V is cut back by 6 bases and J by 4 bases, with 5 bases in the junction unmatched. CDR1 and CDR2, looked up from the germline V gene, are SQVTM and ANQGSEA. The CDR3, cysteine through phenylalanine, is 13 amino acids long. The entry retains the CDR3 DNA only, 39 bases that are in frame from base 1. Sample: peripheral blood, taken in a trial of Ad26.COV2.S vaccine versus placebo. The receptor's source is a person aged 18-60 years who received the Ad26.COV2.S COVID-19 vaccine or a placebo. The chain uses TRBV29-1 and TRBJ1-2; TRBD1 fits 10 bases in the junction. The CDR3 in this case is CSVSGTGVYGYTF. The DNA sequence is as follows: TGCAGCGTCTCCGGGACAGGGGTCTATGGCTACACCTTC.